The sample holds a few counts of the clone carrying this T cell receptor (beta chain). This specimen belongs to a study of blood T cell repertoires in COVID-19. Study-level background: In each case, the material was cDNA or gDNA derived from T cells, B-cell-depleted T cells, or PBMCs.

Germline CDR1 MNHEY, CDR2 SVGAGI. Between the trimmed V and J ends, which lost 7 bases and 6 bases, there was a span of 10 bases. The CDR3 loop spans 12 amino acids. Libraries were prepared by immunoSEQ multiplex PCR; TCRdb keeps only in-frame clonotypes and omits some of them. The table lists under 350,000 clones, approximately 90% of them singletons, with approximately 4.2% in the top ten. V gene TRBV6-5 combines with J gene TRBJ1-5, with D hard to call. Sequencing was done on a sample of peripheral blood. This TCR derives from a middle-aged man with acute or convalescent COVID-19. The CDR3 protein is CASTNRGQPQHF. The CDR3 DNA is TGTGCCAGCACCAACCGAGGTCAGCCCCAGCATTTT.